This is a list of T cell receptor beta chains from one sample in a study of radiotherapy plus CTLA-4 blockade in lung cancer. This table comes from immunoSEQ multiplex PCR, and its TCRdb copy is limited to in-frame clones, with some not included. The repertoire includes around 41,000 clones, about 70% of them detected once, and 20% to 30% sits in the top ten. Sequences were derived from peripheral blood, sampled from a patient treated with radiotherapy plus ipilimumab. The receptors originated from a human donor with non-small cell lung cancer who had a partial response to radiotherapy plus ipilimumab. CDR3s include the opening cysteine and the closing phenylalanine or tryptophan. Each record gives: clone size, V gene, CDR3 protein. Size is omitted from some rows. Given values are once, few, many or a class for expanded clones.

.,TRBV6-6,CASSYSGDGYTF
few,TRBV19,CASKMFGQGDEKLFF
few,TRBV5-1,CASSSLQGDTEAFF
.,TRBV2,CAIGGRQQETQYF
.,TRBV5-1,CASSFGAGGPGEQYF
few,TRBV15,CATSAWTGGGSPLHF
few,TRBV4-2,CASSQDPGTGNTIYF
.,TRBV6-5,CASSYGAGTGTEAFF
.,TRBV5-8,CASSWDRGSAITEAFF
.,TRBV6-1,CASSWAPGNTEAFF
few,TRBV10-3,CAISGDYEQFF
.,TRBV19,CASSDYRAQHLFF
.,TRBV7-2,CASSLGQVYGYTF
few,TRBV7-2,CATKLTGTTNTEAFF
.,TRBV4-2,CASSQGQGAANEKLFF
few,TRBV29-1,CSSRKVAGAPISTDTQYF
.,TRBV11-2,CASSLWTGGMVTEAFF
.,TRBV7-2,CASSLEDRVLGELFF
.,TRBV6-6,CASTGVMGTEAFF
.,TRBV30,CAWSVRMGQGYEQYF
.,TRBV10-1,CASSDVWTGEQFF
.,TRBV10-3,CAIRTDPTGELFF
few,TRBV4-3,CASSQGRTSNYGYTF
.,TRBV9,CASSFNRDNGANVLTF
many,TRBV5-1,CASSLRGQGHGYTF
.,TRBV6-5,CASSYSGGGGANVLTF
.,TRBV6-6,CASSATGNYGYTF
.,TRBV21-1,CASSKNRVGNTEAFF
.,TRBV5-1,CASSLDSESYGYTF
few,TRBV6-1,CASRPTGNQPQHF
.,TRBV6-1,CASSDNFGTLTPEAFF
.,TRBV5-1,CASSRTKSADEQFF
.,TRBV6-5,CASSYRHQAKNIQYF
once,TRBV9,CASSNPLAESTDTQYF
.,TRBV2,CASRPGQGSEAFF
.,TRBV7-2,CASSFGGALETQYF
.,TRBV28,CASNLVGGVDSTNEKLFF
.,TRBV14,CASSPRPRGEQFF
.,TRBV6-5,CASSLRGIGANVLTF
once,TRBV15,CATSRGLAGGRNTGELFF
once,TRBV9,CASSAGQRTGELFF
few,TRBV5-4,CASSSPGQGAGANVLTF
.,TRBV30,CAWSIGTRAVYTF
.,TRBV5-1,CASSLDGGTKTQYF
.,TRBV15,CAARRLSEGANYGYTF
.,TRBV6-1,CASSVRGGYYGYTF
few,TRBV7-3,CASSSDRMNTEAFF
.,TRBV6-5,CASSYRDGYTF
.,TRBV9,CASSAGAGGTYGYTF
.,TRBV4-1,CASSQDPGLAGTDTQYF
.,TRBV9,CASSPPGFSGELFF
.,TRBV15,CATSREREDCGYTF
.,TRBV7-9,CASSLPSTATEAFF
once,TRBV2,CASSEGRGTGVEQYF
.,TRBV11-2,CASSLARGYDIQYF
.,TRBV5-4,CASSLVPHRGFYGYTF
.,TRBV4-1,CASSHKLQGGTEAFF